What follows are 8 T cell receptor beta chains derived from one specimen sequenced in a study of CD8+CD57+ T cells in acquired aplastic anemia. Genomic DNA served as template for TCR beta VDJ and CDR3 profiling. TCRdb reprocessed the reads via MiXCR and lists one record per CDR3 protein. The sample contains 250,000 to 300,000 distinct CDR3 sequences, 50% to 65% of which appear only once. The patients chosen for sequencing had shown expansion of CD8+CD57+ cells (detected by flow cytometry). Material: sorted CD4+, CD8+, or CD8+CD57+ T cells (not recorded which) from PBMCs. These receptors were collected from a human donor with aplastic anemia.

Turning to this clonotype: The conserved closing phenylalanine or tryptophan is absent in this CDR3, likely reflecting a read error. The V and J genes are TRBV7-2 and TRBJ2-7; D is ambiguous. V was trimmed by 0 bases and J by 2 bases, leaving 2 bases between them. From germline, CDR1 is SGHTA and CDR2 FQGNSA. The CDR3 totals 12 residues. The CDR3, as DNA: TGTGCCAGCAGCTTAGCAACCTACGAGCAGTACTTG. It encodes CASSLATYEQYL.

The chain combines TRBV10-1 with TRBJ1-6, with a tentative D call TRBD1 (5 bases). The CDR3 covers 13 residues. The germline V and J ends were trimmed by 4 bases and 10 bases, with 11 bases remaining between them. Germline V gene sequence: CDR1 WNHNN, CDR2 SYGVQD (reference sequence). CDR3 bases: TGCGCCAGCAGTGGTCAGAGGGACTCACCCCTCCACTTT. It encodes CASSGQRDSPLHF.

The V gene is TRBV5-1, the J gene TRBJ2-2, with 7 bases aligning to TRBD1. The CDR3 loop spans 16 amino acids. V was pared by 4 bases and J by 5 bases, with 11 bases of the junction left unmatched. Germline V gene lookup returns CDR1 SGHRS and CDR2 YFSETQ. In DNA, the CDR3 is TGCGCCAGCAGCCCAGGTCCGGGACAGTCAACCGGGGAGCTGTTTTTT. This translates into CASSPGPGQSTGELFF. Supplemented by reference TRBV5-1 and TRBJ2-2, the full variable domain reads KAGVTQTPRYLIKTRGQQVTLSCSPISGHRSVSWYQQTPGQGLQFLFEYFSETQRNKGNFPGRFSGRQFSNSRSEMNVSTLELGDSALYLCASSPGPGQSTGELFFGEGSRLTVL.

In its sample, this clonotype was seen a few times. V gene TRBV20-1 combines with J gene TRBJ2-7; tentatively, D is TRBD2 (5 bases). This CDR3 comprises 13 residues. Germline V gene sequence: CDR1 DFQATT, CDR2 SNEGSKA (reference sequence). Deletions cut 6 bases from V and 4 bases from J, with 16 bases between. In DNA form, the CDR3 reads TGCAGTGCCATTCCCCTGGACTTGTACGAGCAGTACTTC. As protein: CSAIPLDLYEQYF.

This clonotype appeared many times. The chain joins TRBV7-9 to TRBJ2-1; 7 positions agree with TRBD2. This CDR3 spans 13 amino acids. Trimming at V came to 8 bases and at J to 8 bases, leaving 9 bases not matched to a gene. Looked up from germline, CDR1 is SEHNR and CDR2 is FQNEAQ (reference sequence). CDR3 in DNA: TGTGCCAGCCGTCTAGCGGCCTATGATGAGCAGTTCTTC. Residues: CASRLAAYDEQFF.

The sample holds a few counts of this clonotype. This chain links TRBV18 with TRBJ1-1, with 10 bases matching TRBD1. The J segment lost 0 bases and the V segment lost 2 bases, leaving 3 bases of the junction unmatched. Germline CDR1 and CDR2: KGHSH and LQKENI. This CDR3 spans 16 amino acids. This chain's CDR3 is CASSPTTGGMNTEAFF. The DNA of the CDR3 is TGTGCCAGCTCACCAACGACAGGGGGCATGAACACTGAAGCTTTCTTT. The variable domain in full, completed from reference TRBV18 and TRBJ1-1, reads NAGVMQNPRHLVRRRGQEARLRCSPMKGHSHVYWYRQLPEEGLKFMVYLQKENIIDESGMPKERFSAEFPKEGPSILRIQQVVRGDSAAYFCASSPTTGGMNTEAFFGQGTRLTVV.

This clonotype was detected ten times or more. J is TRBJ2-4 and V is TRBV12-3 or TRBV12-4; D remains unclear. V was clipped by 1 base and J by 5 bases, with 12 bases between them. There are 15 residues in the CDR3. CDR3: CASSLDPPYQNIQYF. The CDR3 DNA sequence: TGTGCCAGCAGTTTAGACCCTCCGTACCAAAACATTCAGTACTTC.

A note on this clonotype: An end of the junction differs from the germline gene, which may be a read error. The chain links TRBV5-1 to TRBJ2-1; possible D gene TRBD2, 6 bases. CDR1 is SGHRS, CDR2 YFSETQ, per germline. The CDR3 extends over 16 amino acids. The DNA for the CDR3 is TGCGCCAGCAGCTTGGACGCCAGCGGGCGATACAATGAGCAGCTCTTC. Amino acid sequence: CASSLDASGRYNEQLF.